What follows are 5 T cell receptor beta chains derived from one specimen sequenced in a study of blood T cell repertoires in COVID-19 (dated by TCRdb to 2020 to 2022). Libraries were prepared through the immunoSEQ multiplex PCR assay. Drawn from immuneACCESS, this table holds only the in-frame rearrangements with V and J called that TCRdb kept. Clones are partly lost; checked studies trace under half to an unresolved V gene and leave the rest unexplained. The sample includes about 270,000 clones, with around 89% observed a single time. The ten top clones hold 2% of the sample. Sequences were obtained from PBMCs or T cells enriched from blood (not recorded which). The receptors come from a woman aged 55-70 years in a cohort exposed to, infected with or recovered from COVID-19 (not recorded which).

This rearrangement joins TRBV6-2 or TRBV6-3 to TRBJ1-5, with 7 nucleotides matching TRBD1. Trimming at V came to 5 bases and at J to 4 bases, leaving 14 bases not matched to a gene. The CDR3 extends over 17 amino acids. Germline V gene lookup returns CDR1 MNHEY and CDR2 SVGEGT. The CDR3 DNA sequence: TGTGCCAGCAGTAAAACCGGCCAGGGGGTCCCAAATCAGCCCCAGCATTTT. Its protein is CASSKTGQGVPNQPQHF.

V gene TRBV29-1 combines with J gene TRBJ2-7; D might be TRBD1 (6 bases). CDR3 size: 13 residues. With 5 bases removed from V and 7 bases from J, the gap between germline ends came to 18 bases. Germline-derived CDR1 and CDR2 are SQVTM and ANQGSEA. CDR3 sequence (DNA): TGCAGCGTTCACGCCTCAGGGGAAGGGGAGCAGTACTTC. Translating it yields CSVHASGEGEQYF.

The chain couples TRBV21-1 to TRBJ2-3; TRBD2 is taken as the D call from the table, unchecked against the DNA. TRBV21-1 is noted as a pseudogene. The CDR3 sequence is 18 residues long. CDR3 sequence: CASSKAPGLAGLTDTQYF. The CDR3, as DNA: TGTGCCAGCAGCAAAGCGCCGGGACTAGCGGGGCTCACAGATACGCAGTATTTT.

The chain links TRBV28 to TRBJ2-7; 10 bases align to TRBD1. V gave up 3 bases and J gave up 6 bases; unmatched junction bases: 8. Germline CDR1 is MDHEN and CDR2 is SYDVKM. This CDR3 has 15 amino acids. The CDR3 sequence: CASSLTGQGTSEQYF. CDR3 nucleotides: TGTGCCAGCAGTTTGACGGGACAGGGGACATCCGAGCAGTACTTC.

This clone has just one count. The V call is TRBV7-2, the J call TRBJ2-1, with D maybe TRBD1 (5 bases). V shed 3 bases and J shed 3 bases, with 6 bases lying between them. Germline V gene data show CDR1 as SGHTA and CDR2 as FQGNSA. There are 13 residues in the CDR3. The CDR3, as DNA: TGTGCCAGCAGCTTGACAGTCTACAATGAGCAGTTCTTC. It is translated as CASSLTVYNEQFF.